One and the same sample provided the 8 T cell receptor beta chains below, sequenced in a study of T-cell reconstitution after alpha-beta-depleted transplantation in children. For TCRbeta, the library was prepared with unique molecular identifiers. TCRdb re-called the PCR reads with MiXCR, one entry per CDR3 protein. The sample has hundreds of thousands of distinct CDR3 sequences, roughly 13% seen once. Sequencing used PBMCs, mostly from graft donor cells, obtained 360 days after TCRalphabeta/CD19-depleted stem cell transplant. Source of these receptors: a male patient aged 5 to 17 who had a stem cell transplant for acute myeloid leukemia, so the T cells may come from the graft donor.

This clonotype was recorded many times. V and J are TRBV7-9 and TRBJ1-4; unclear D gene. From germline, CDR1 is SEHNR and CDR2 FQNEAQ (reference sequence). Trimming removed 2 bases from V and 4 bases from J, with 14 bases in between. This CDR3 is 16 amino acids long. CDR3 nucleotide sequence: TGTGCCAGCAGCTTAATCGGGGTGTGGGATAATGAAAAACTGTTTTTT. Translated: CASSLIGVWDNEKLFF.

V and J are TRBV2 and TRBJ1-1; no firm D call. CDR3 size: 11 residues. V was pared by 3 bases and J by 5 bases, with 4 bases between. Looked up from germline, CDR1 is SNHLY and CDR2 is FYNNEI. Here the CDR3 reads CASSDLTEAFF. As DNA, the CDR3 is TGTGCCAGCAGTGATCTAACTGAAGCTTTCTTT.

The chain employs TRBV24-1 and TRBJ2-1; 8 bases map to TRBD2. The germline V gene encodes CDR1 KGHDR and CDR2 SFDVKD. The CDR3 loop spans 16 amino acids. The J segment lost 4 bases and the V segment lost 3 bases, leaving 7 bases of the junction unmatched. The CDR3 nucleotides are TGTGCCACCAGTGATCGACTAGCGCGAACATACAATGAGCAGTTCTTC. Translation: CATSDRLARTYNEQFF.

This clonotype showed up just a few times. The chain combines TRBV12-3 or TRBV12-4 with TRBJ2-5, with D perhaps TRBD1 or TRBD2 (5 bases each). The CDR3 loop spans 15 amino acids. Trimming removed 5 bases at V and 0 bases at J, with 13 bases between. CDR3 sequence (DNA): TGTGCCAGCAGTCCCCCCGAGGGGTACCAAGAGACCCAGTACTTC. Encoded protein: CASSPPEGYQETQYF.

This clonotype was seen only a few times. This chain uses TRBV4-2 with TRBJ2-3, with a tentative D call TRBD2 (6 bases). Germline values: CDR1 LGHNA, CDR2 YNFKEQ. The CDR3 has 16 amino acids. V was trimmed by 0 bases and J by 2 bases, leaving 12 bases between them. The DNA for the CDR3 is TGTGCCAGCAGCCAAGACGGGGGACCGCTCACAGATACGCAGTATTTT. It is translated as CASSQDGGPLTDTQYF.

Only a few counts were recorded for this clonotype. The DNA for the CDR3 is TGTGCCAGCAGCTCCGGGACAGCCCACTATGGCTACACCTTC. It codes for CASSSGTAHYGYTF. The gene calls are TRBV7-9 and TRBJ1-2, with 7 bases aligning to TRBD1. This CDR3 contains 14 residues. The V gene's germline CDR1 is SEHNR and CDR2 FQNEAQ (reference sequence). Trimming cost V 4 bases and J 3 bases; bases outside gene matches: 5.

This clonotype was observed at least ten times. The rearrangement uses TRBV20-1 and TRBJ2-1, with TRBD2 matching over 7 bases. Germline V gives CDR1 DFQATT, CDR2 SNEGSKA (reference sequence). The CDR3 spans 12 residues. Trimming took 5 bases from V and 6 from J; bases not matched to a gene: 4. The DNA for the CDR3 is TGCAGTGCTGGGCTAGCGGCCAATGAGCAGTTCTTC. This codes for CSAGLAANEQFF.

The genes are TRBV12-3 or TRBV12-4 and TRBJ1-6, with D maybe TRBD1 (5 bases). The CDR3 sequence is 14 residues long. Trimming left V 6 bases short and J 9 bases short, with 15 bases between. The CDR3, as DNA: TGTGCCAGCAGGTCGGCAGGGATCAGTTCACCCCTCCACTTT. Amino acids: CASRSAGISSPLHF.